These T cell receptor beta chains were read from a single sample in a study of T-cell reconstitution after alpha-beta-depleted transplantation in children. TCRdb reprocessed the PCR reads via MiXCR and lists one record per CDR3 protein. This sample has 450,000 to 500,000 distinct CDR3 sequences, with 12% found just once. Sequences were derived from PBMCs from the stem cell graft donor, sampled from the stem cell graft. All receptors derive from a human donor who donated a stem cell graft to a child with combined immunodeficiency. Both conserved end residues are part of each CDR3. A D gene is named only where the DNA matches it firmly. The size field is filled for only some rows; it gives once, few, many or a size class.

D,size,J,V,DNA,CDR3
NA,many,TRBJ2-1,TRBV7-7,TGTGCCAGCAGCTTAAGTCTAGCCGGGTACAATGAGCAGTTCTTC,CASSLSLAGYNEQFF
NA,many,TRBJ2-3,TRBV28,TGTGCCAGCAGTTTCCGGCAATTTAGCACAGATACGCAGTATTTT,CASSFRQFSTDTQYF
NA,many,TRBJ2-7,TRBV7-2,TGTGCCAGCAGTCCGGGACTTACCTCCTACGAGCAGTACTTC,CASSPGLTSYEQYF
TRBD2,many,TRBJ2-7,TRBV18,TGTGCCAGCTCCCAAGGGACTAGCGACTACGAGCAGTACTTC,CASSQGTSDYEQYF
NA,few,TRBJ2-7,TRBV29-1,TGCAGCGTTGAAGATTGGGACGCAAGACCGGGGGAGCAGTACTTC,CSVEDWDARPGEQYF
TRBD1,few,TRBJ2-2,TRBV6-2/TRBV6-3,TGTGCCAGCAGTAACCGGGACAGGGGTAACACCGGGGAGCTGTTTTTT,CASSNRDRGNTGELFF
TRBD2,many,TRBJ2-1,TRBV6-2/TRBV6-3,TGTGCCAGCAGTCGCCAAGGGGCGGGAGGGTACAATGAGCAGTTCTTC,CASSRQGAGGYNEQFF
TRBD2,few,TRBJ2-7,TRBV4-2,TGTGCCAGCAGCCACGCCGGGACTAGTGGAAAGCAGTACTTC,CASSHAGTSGKQYF
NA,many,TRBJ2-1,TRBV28,TGTGCCAGCAGTTTTGGGATCCTGAGCTCCTACAATGAGCAGTTCTTC,CASSFGILSSYNEQFF
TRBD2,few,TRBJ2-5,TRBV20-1,TGCAGTGCTAGAGTAAGCGGGAGGCCACAAGAGACCCAGTACTTC,CSARVSGRPQETQYF
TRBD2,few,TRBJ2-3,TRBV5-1,TGCGCCAGCAGCTTCACTAGCGGGAGGTACACAGATACGCAGTATTTT,CASSFTSGRYTDTQYF
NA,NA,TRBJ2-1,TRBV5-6,TGTGCCAGCAGCTTGCGGGAAGGGACCGATGAGCAGTTCTTC,CASSLREGTDEQFF
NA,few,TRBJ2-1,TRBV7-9,TGTGCCAGCAGCTTATTCGGGGGAGGCTCCTACAATGAGCAGTTCTTC,CASSLFGGGSYNEQFF
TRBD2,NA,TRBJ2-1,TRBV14,TGTGCCAGCAGCTCAGGACTAGCCGACTCCTACAATGAGCAGTTCTTC,CASSSGLADSYNEQFF
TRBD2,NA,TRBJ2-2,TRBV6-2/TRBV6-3,TGTGCCAGCAGTCACCTGGGACTAGCGGGAGCCGCCGGGGAGCTGTTTTTT,CASSHLGLAGAAGELFF
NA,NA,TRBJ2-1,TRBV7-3,TGTGCCAGCAGCGCGTCCTCCGCCAATGAGCAGTTCTTC,CASSASSANEQFF
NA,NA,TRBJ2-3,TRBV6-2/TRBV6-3,TGTGCCAGCAGTTTGTGGCCCTTCACAGATACGCAGTATTTT,CASSLWPFTDTQYF
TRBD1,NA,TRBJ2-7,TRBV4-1,TGCGCCAGCAGCCTTACCCGGGCACAGGGGACCTACGAGCAGTACTTC,CASSLTRAQGTYEQYF
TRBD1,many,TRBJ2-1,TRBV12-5,TGTGCTAGTGGTTTGGTACAGGGGTACTTGGGTGAGCAGTTCTTC,CASGLVQGYLGEQFF
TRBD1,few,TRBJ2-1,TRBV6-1,TGTGCCAGCATGAAGATACAGGGGCCCTACAATGAGCAGTTCTTC,CASMKIQGPYNEQFF
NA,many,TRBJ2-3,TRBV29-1,TGCAGCGTTGAAGGTCCGACTAGCACAGATACGCAGTATTTT,CSVEGPTSTDTQYF
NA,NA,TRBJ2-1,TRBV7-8,TGTGCCAGCAGCTTTAACCCACTAGTTGTCTACAATGAGCAGTTCTTC,CASSFNPLVVYNEQFF
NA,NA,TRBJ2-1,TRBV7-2,TGTGCCAGCACCACAGGGACAAAAGAGCAGTTCTTC,CASTTGTKEQFF
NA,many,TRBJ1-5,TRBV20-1,TGCAGTGAGGCCCTCCCCTCGTATCAGCCCCAGCATTTT,CSEALPSYQPQHF
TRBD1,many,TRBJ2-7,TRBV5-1,TGCGCCAGCAGCTTGGAAACAGGGGGTTACTACGAGCAGTACTTC,CASSLETGGYYEQYF
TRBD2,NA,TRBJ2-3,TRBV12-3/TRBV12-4,TGTGCCAGCAGTTTTTGGGGGAGGGGCGGGTATACGCAGTATTTT,CASSFWGRGGYTQYF
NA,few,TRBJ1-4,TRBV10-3,TGTGCCATCAGTGATACCGAAAAACTGTTTTTT,CAISDTEKLFF
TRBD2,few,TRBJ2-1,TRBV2,TGTGCCAGCCGCTTGTTGACGGGGGGGCACAATGAGCAGTTCTTC,CASRLLTGGHNEQFF
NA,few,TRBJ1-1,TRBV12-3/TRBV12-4,TGTGCCAGCAGTTGGTTCAGGGGGAACACTGAAGCTTTCTTT,CASSWFRGNTEAFF
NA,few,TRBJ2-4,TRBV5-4,TGTGCCAGCAGCCTCATGATGGGTCAGGGAAACATTCAGTACTTC,CASSLMMGQGNIQYF
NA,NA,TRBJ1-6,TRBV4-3,TGCGCCAGCAGCCAGCACCAGGGAAATTCACCCCTCCACTTT,CASSQHQGNSPLHF
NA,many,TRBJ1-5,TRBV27,TGTGCCAGCAGTTCGACATGGGGGCTTCAGCAGCCCCAGCATTTT,CASSSTWGLQQPQHF
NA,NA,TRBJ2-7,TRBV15,TGTGCCACGGGGATGGGTTACGAGCAGTACTTC,CATGMGYEQYF
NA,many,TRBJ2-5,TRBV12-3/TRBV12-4,TGTGCCAGCAGTTTCACCCTCCGGGAGACCCAGTACTTC,CASSFTLRETQYF
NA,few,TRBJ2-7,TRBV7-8,TGTGCCAGTACCCACTCCTACGAGCAGTACTTC,CASTHSYEQYF
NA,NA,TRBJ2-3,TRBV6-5,TGTGCCAGCAGTTTAATGGTTCTCCATGCTAGCACAGATACGCAGTATTTT,CASSLMVLHASTDTQYF
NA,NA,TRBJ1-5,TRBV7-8,TGTGCCAGCAGCTTAGGAGACCTCAATCAGCCCCAGCATTTT,CASSLGDLNQPQHF
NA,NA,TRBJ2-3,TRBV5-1,TGCGCCAGCAGCCCAAAGGACTACACGGGCACAGATACGCAGTATTTT,CASSPKDYTGTDTQYF
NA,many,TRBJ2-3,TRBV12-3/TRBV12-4,TGTGCCAGCAGTCCCACACCCCTATGGGCGGGAAGCACAGATACGCAGTATTTT,CASSPTPLWAGSTDTQYF
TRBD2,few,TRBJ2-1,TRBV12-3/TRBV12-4,TGTGCCAGCAGTTTAACTAGCGGGGGGCCGTACAATGAGCAGTTCTTC,CASSLTSGGPYNEQFF